The next 25 T cell receptor beta chains were all read from a single sample in a study of blood T cell repertoires in COVID-19. The assay was immunoSEQ multiplex PCR, and TCRdb's table has in-frame clones only and misses some. The sample holds hundreds of thousands of clones, 82% seen once. The sample comprised peripheral blood. These receptors all stem from an elderly woman with acute or convalescent COVID-19.

The chain employs TRBV5-8 and TRBJ1-1, with a weak D call TRBD1 (5 bases). Per the germline V gene, CDR1 is SGHTS and CDR2 is YDEGEE. Trimming shortened V by 4 bases and J by 7 bases, and 17 bases separated the two germline ends. The CDR3 is 14 amino acids. The CDR3 is CASSNRQTLGEAFF. The CDR3 coding sequence is TGTGCCAGCAGCAACCGACAGACCCTGGGTGAAGCTTTCTTT.

The chain employs TRBV7-8 and TRBJ2-1; D perhaps matches TRBD2 (7 bases). CDR1 and CDR2 from the germline V gene are SGHVS and FQNEAQ. Trimming shortened V by 4 bases and J by 5 bases, and 18 bases separated the two germline ends. The CDR3 covers 16 residues. The CDR3 DNA reads TGTGCCAGCAGCTCCCTTACTGGGGGGGCCCACAATGAGCAGTTCTTC. This gives the protein CASSSLTGGAHNEQFF.

This clone has more than one count but fewer than ten. V is TRBV5-1 and J is TRBJ1-5, with D possibly being TRBD1 (5 bases). The V gene lost 3 bases and the J gene lost 4 bases, with 8 bases spanning the gap. Germline CDR1 and CDR2: SGHRS and YFSETQ. There are 13 residues in the CDR3. CDR3 loop: CASSWEGNQPQHF. The CDR3 DNA reads TGCGCCAGCAGCTGGGAGGGGAATCAGCCCCAGCATTTT.

The chain is built from TRBV29-1 and TRBJ1-5; 7 bases agree with TRBD1. The ends lost 6 bases at V and 2 bases at J; junction bases unmatched: 4. This CDR3 has 13 amino acids. Per the germline V gene, CDR1 is SQVTM and CDR2 is ANQGSEA. The CDR3 DNA reads TGCAGCGTGATCGACAGGGGCAATCAGCCCCAGCATTTT. Its translation: CSVIDRGNQPQHF.

The chain couples TRBV2 to TRBJ1-6; 8 nucleotides agree with TRBD1. This CDR3 has 16 residues. Germline V gene sequence: CDR1 SNHLY, CDR2 FYNNEI. V gave up 6 bases and J gave up 0 bases; unmatched junction bases: 4. In DNA form, the CDR3 reads TGTGCCAGCAGCGACAGGGGATTCTCCTATAATTCACCCCTCCACTTT. It codes for CASSDRGFSYNSPLHF.

This chain connects TRBV7-2 to TRBJ2-4, with 7 nucleotides matching TRBD2. The CDR3 runs to 16 residues. Per the germline V gene, CDR1 is SGHTA and CDR2 is FQGNSA. V trimming: 3 bases; J trimming: 9 bases; junction bases outside the gene matches: 14. For the CDR3, the DNA is TGTGCCAGCAGCTTGTCCCTCGGGAGGACGGGAAGCATTCAGTACTTC. As protein: CASSLSLGRTGSIQYF.

The chain carries TRBV4-2 and TRBJ1-2; 7 positions match TRBD1. The CDR3 loop spans 15 amino acids. Germline values: CDR1 LGHNA, CDR2 YNFKEQ. V gave up 0 bases and J gave up 8 bases; unmatched junction bases: 9. Here the CDR3 reads CASSQDLDRVGGYTF. CDR3 DNA: TGTGCCAGCAGCCAAGATCTAGACAGGGTAGGGGGCTACACCTTC.

This chain uses TRBV7-9 with TRBJ1-2; the match to TRBD1 covers 7 bases. This CDR3 region has 14 residues. Germline V CDR1 and CDR2: SEHNR, FQNEAQ (reference sequence). V lost 1 base and J lost 4; bases outside the gene matches: 3. The CDR3 DNA is TGTGCCAGCAGCTTAGGTCCAGGGGGCTATGGCTACACCTTC. It codes for CASSLGPGGYGYTF.

This clone has just one count. The chain carries TRBV6-1 and TRBJ1-5, with 11 bases that match TRBD1. The CDR3 is made up of 16 amino acids. The V gene's germline CDR1 is MNHNS and CDR2 SASEGT. Trimming cost V 4 bases and J 6 bases; bases outside gene matches: 8. This chain's CDR3 is CASSAAGQGAGQPQHF. The CDR3 region has the DNA TGTGCCAGCAGTGCCGCCGGACAGGGGGCAGGTCAGCCCCAGCATTTT.

The J gene is TRBJ1-5, the V gene TRBV5-4, with 8 bases fitting TRBD1. V shed 2 bases and J 4 bases; nucleotides not matched to a gene: 8. There are 16 residues in the CDR3. Looked up from germline, CDR1 is SGHNT and CDR2 is YYREEE (reference sequence). The CDR3 DNA follows: TGTGCCAGCAGCTTTGGAGGACAGGGAGGGAATCAGCCCCAGCATTTT. Residues: CASSFGGQGGNQPQHF.

The rearrangement joins TRBV5-8 to TRBJ1-2; D ambiguous. The germline V gene encodes CDR1 SGHTS and CDR2 YDEGEE. The CDR3 has 14 residues. V was clipped by 0 bases and J by 0 bases, with 6 bases between them. As DNA, the CDR3 is TGTGCCAGCAGCTTGGGGGCAGCTAACTATGGCTACACCTTC. Encoded protein: CASSLGAANYGYTF.

The rearrangement uses TRBV7-2 and TRBJ1-1, with unresolved D. Per germline, CDR1 SGHTA and CDR2 FQGNSA. The CDR3 consists of 15 residues. Trimming took off 2 bases at V and 1 base at J, with 11 bases between the two ends. The DNA of the CDR3 is TGTGCCAGCAGCTTACCCGGAGTTCGGAACACTGAAGCTTTCTTT. It is translated as CASSLPGVRNTEAFF.

The J gene is TRBJ2-7, the V gene TRBV6-6; D possibly corresponds to TRBD1 (6 bases). Trimming removed 4 bases from V and 5 bases from J, with 15 bases in between. Germline CDR1 and CDR2: MNHNY and SVGAGI (reference sequence). The CDR3 sequence is 14 residues long. The CDR3 spells CASSSPGHINEQYF. The CDR3 DNA reads TGTGCCAGCAGTTCACCGGGACACATCAACGAGCAGTACTTC.

This chain links TRBV28 with TRBJ2-4, with a possible D match to TRBD2 (6 bases). V gave up 5 bases and J gave up 8 bases, with 16 bases separating them. The CDR3 length is 14 residues. CDR1 and CDR2 (germline): MDHEN, SYDVKM. This CDR3 is CASSPLRGRDIQYF. The CDR3 nucleotides are TGTGCCAGCAGTCCATTGCGGGGCAGGGACATTCAGTACTTC. Filled out from reference TRBV28 and TRBJ2-4, the complete variable domain reads DVKVTQSSRYLVKRTGEKVFLECVQDMDHENMFWYRQDPGLGLRLIYFSYDVKMKEKGDIPEGYSVSREKKERFSLILESASTNQTSMYLCASSPLRGRDIQYFGAGTRLSVL.

The genes are TRBV5-1 and TRBJ1-6, with TRBD1 as a possible D gene (5 bases). There are 14 residues in the CDR3. The V end lost 1 base, the J end lost 5 bases, and 7 bases lay between the germline ends. The germline CDR1 and CDR2 sequences are SGHRS and YFSETQ. The CDR3 bases are TGCGCCAGCAGCTTGCCGGGGGATAATTCACCCCTCCACTTT. This sequence encodes CASSLPGDNSPLHF.

This chain joins TRBV10-2 and TRBJ2-5, with TRBD1 matching 7 bases. V lost 10 bases to trimming and J lost 2 bases; unmatched junction nucleotides: 10. CDR1 and CDR2 from the germline V gene are WSHSY and SAAADI. The CDR3 loop spans 14 amino acids. The CDR3 protein is CATRTGAAQETQYF. CDR3 nucleotide sequence: TGCGCCACCCGAACAGGGGCCGCGCAAGAGACCCAGTACTTC.

The chain is built from TRBV29-1 and TRBJ2-6; 7 bases are a match to TRBD2. Germline V gene sequence: CDR1 SQVTM, CDR2 ANQGSEA. The CDR3 totals 14 residues. V shed 2 bases, J shed 2 bases, and the junction held 0 bases outside the gene matches. CDR3 DNA: TGCAGCGTTGAACGGGGGGCTGGGGCCAACGTCCTGACTTTC. Its protein product is CSVERGAGANVLTF.

This sequence joins TRBV7-9 and TRBJ1-4; no clear D. There are 15 residues in the CDR3. Trimming removed 5 bases at V and 3 bases at J, with 13 bases between. Per germline, CDR1 SEHNR and CDR2 FQNEAQ (reference sequence). The CDR3 DNA reads as TGTGCCAGCAGCAAAGCCCAGGTTCCTAATGAAAAACTGTTTTTT. As protein: CASSKAQVPNEKLFF. Full variable domain (remainder filled in from reference TRBV7-9 and TRBJ1-4): DTGVSQNPRHKITKRGQNVTFRCDPISEHNRLYWYRQTLGQGPEFLTYFQNEAQLEKSRLLSDRFSAERPKGSFSTLEIQRTEQGDSAMYLCASSKAQVPNEKLFFGSGTQLSVL.

This clone was found a few times. The chain is built from TRBV6-5 and TRBJ1-2; a possible D gene is TRBD1 (6 bases). This CDR3 is 13 amino acids long. Germline CDR1 and CDR2: MNHEY and SVGAGI. Trimming took 6 bases from V and 8 from J, leaving 16 bases between them. Here the CDR3 DNA reads TGTGCCAGCAGGGGTCCCGGGACATTGGGCTACACCTTC. Amino acids: CASRGPGTLGYTF.

The chain combines TRBV24-1 with TRBJ1-5; 11 positions match TRBD1. V was clipped by 5 bases and J by 6 bases; unmatched bases: 5. The CDR3 spans 15 residues. Germline assignment: CDR1 KGHDR and CDR2 SFDVKD. The CDR3 is CATSGTGGKGQPQHF. The DNA for the CDR3 is TGTGCCACCAGTGGGACAGGGGGCAAGGGTCAGCCCCAGCATTTT.

The chain links TRBV19 to TRBJ1-1, with 7 nucleotides matching TRBD1. The CDR3 is 16 residues long. V trimming: 5 bases; J trimming: 2 bases; junction bases outside the gene matches: 11. In germline, CDR1 is LNHDA, CDR2 SQIVND (reference sequence). CDR3 amino acids: CASSPPQGVFNTEAFF. CDR3 DNA sequence: TGTGCCAGTAGTCCGCCTCAGGGGGTATTCAACACTGAAGCTTTCTTT.

The rearrangement uses TRBV6-5 and TRBJ2-7, with 7 nucleotides matching TRBD1. This CDR3 comprises 15 residues. CDR1 and CDR2 from the germline V gene are MNHEY and SVGAGI. J was trimmed by 2 bases and V by 0 bases; bases with no gene match: 4. CDR3 amino acids: CASSYSAGGTYEQYF. Here the CDR3 DNA reads TGTGCCAGCAGTTACTCTGCAGGGGGAACCTACGAGCAGTACTTC.

The V gene is TRBV11-2, the J gene TRBJ2-1, with 8 bases fitting TRBD2. With 5 bases clipped from V and 8 bases from J, the junction kept 11 bases outside the gene matches. The CDR3 loop spans 15 amino acids. Germline CDR1 is SGHAT and CDR2 is FQNNGV. CDR3 sequence reads: CASSRGLDKGDEQFF. The CDR3 bases are TGTGCCAGCAGCCGGGGACTAGATAAGGGGGATGAGCAGTTCTTC.

The chain uses TRBV3-1 (or the pseudogene TRBV3-2) and TRBJ2-2, with D perhaps TRBD2 (6 bases). This CDR3 has 14 residues. V was shortened by 4 bases and J by 6 bases, with 12 bases between the two germline ends. The germline CDR1 and CDR2 sequences are LGHDT and YNNKEL (reference sequence). CDR3: CASSLRLVPGELFF. As DNA, the CDR3 is TGTGCCAGCAGCCTCCGACTAGTCCCCGGGGAGCTGTTTTTT.

This chain uses TRBV7-9 with TRBJ1-4, with D possibly being TRBD1 (5 bases). The CDR3 has 14 residues. Germline V CDR1 and CDR2: SEHNR, FQNEAQ (reference sequence). V was cut by 7 bases and J by 4 bases, with 13 bases left in between. The CDR3 bases are TGTGCCAGCACCCTGCGGGGGGGTAATGAAAAACTGTTTTTT. It is translated as CASTLRGGNEKLFF.